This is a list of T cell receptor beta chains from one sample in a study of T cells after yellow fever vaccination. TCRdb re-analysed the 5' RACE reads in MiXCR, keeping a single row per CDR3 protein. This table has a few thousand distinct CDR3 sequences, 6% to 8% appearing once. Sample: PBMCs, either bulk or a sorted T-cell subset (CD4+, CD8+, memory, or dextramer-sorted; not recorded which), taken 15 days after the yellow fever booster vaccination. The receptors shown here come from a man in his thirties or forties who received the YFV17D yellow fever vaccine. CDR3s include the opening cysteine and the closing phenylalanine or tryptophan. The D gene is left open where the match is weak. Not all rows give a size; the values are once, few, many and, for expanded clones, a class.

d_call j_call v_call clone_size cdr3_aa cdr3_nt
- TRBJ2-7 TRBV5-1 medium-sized CASSLDGSITFLEQYF TGCGCCAGCAGCTTGGACGGGTCGATTACGTTTCTGGAGCAGTACTTC
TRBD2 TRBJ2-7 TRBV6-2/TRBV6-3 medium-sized CASTPHGASGRSYEQYF TGTGCCAGCACCCCCCATGGGGCTAGCGGTCGCTCCTACGAGCAGTACTTC
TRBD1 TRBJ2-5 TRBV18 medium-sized CASSPRQGQSQETQYF TGTGCCAGCTCACCTAGACAGGGGCAGAGCCAAGAGACCCAGTACTTC
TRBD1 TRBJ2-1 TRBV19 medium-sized CASSIVSGTGRNEQFF TGTGCCAGTAGTATTGTTTCCGGGACAGGGAGGAATGAGCAGTTCTTC
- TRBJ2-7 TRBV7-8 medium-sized CASSLFSGGDSEQYF TGTGCCAGCAGCTTATTTAGCGGAGGGGATAGTGAGCAGTACTTC
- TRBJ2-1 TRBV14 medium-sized CASSHQGAYNEQFF TGTGCCAGCAGCCACCAGGGCGCGTACAATGAGCAGTTCTTC
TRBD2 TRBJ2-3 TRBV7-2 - CASSLRTSGGLGTDTQYF TGTGCCAGCAGCCTACGGACTAGCGGGGGGCTGGGCACAGATACGCAGTATTTT
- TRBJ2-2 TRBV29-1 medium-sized CSVQPLQAGELFF TGCAGCGTTCAACCCCTACAGGCCGGGGAGCTGTTTTTT
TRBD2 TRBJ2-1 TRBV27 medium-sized CASSLSGKSEQFF TGTGCCAGCAGCCTCAGCGGGAAGAGTGAGCAGTTCTTC
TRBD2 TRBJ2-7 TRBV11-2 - CASSLVSGGLAGKPREQYF TGTGCCAGCAGCTTAGTATCAGGCGGACTAGCGGGGAAACCTAGAGAGCAGTACTTC
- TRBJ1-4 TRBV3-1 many CASSQDPTANEKLFF TGTGCCAGCAGCCAAGATCCTACCGCCAATGAAAAACTGTTTTTT
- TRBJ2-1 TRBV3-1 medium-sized CASTTRGGPNEQFF TGTGCCAGCACCACAAGGGGAGGACCCAATGAGCAGTTCTTC
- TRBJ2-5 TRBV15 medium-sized CATSRGGAGETQYF TGTGCCACCAGCAGAGGCGGGGCCGGGGAGACCCAGTACTTC
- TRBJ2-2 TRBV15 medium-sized CATSSRSTGELFF TGTGCCACCAGCAGCAGGTCCACTGGGGAGCTGTTTTTT
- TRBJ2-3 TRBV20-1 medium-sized CSARGRNTDTQYF TGCAGTGCTAGGGGTAGAAACACAGATACGCAGTATTTT
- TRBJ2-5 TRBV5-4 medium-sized CASSLEGWQETQYF TGTGCCAGCAGCTTGGAGGGGTGGCAAGAGACCCAGTACTTC